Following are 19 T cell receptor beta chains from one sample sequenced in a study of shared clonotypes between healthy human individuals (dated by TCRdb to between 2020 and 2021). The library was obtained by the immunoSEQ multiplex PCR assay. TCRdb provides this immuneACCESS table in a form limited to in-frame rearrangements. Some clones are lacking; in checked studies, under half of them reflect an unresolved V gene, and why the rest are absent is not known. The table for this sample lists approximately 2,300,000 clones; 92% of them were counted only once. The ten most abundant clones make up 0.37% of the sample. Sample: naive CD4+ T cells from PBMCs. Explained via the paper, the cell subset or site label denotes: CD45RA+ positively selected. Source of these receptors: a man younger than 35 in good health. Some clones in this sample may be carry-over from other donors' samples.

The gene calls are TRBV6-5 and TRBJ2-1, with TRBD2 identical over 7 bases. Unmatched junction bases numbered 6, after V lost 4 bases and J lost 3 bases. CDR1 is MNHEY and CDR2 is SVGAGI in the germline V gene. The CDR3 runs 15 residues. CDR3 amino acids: CASSSKAGFYNEQFF. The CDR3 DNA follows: TGTGCCAGCAGTTCCAAAGCGGGATTCTACAATGAGCAGTTCTTC.

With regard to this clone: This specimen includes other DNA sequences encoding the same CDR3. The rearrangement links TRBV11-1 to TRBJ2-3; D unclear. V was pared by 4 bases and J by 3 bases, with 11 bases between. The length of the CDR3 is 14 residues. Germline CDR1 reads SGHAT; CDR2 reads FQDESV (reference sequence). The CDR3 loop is CASSSRFRTDTQYF. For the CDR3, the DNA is TGTGCCAGCAGCTCGCGATTTAGGACAGATACGCAGTATTTT.

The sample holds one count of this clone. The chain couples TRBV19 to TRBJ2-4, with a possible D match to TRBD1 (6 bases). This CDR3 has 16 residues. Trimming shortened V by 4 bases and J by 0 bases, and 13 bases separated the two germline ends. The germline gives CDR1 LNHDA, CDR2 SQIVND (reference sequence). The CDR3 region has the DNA TGTGCCAGTAGTAATCACAGGGTCGCAGCCAAAAACATTCAGTACTTC. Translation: CASSNHRVAAKNIQYF.

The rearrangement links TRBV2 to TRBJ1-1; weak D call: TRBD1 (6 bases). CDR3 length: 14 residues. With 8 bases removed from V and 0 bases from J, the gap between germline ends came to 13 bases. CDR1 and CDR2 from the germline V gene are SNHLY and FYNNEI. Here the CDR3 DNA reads TGTGCCAGCGGGGGGGGGACAATGAACACTGAAGCTTTCTTT. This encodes CASGGGTMNTEAFF.

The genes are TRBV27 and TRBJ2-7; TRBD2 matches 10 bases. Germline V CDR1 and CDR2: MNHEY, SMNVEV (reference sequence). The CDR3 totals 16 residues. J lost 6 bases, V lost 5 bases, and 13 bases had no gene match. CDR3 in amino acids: CASSPLLAGEVSEQYF. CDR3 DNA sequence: TGTGCCAGCAGTCCTCTGCTAGCGGGAGAGGTGAGCGAGCAGTACTTC.

The CDR3 coding sequence is TGCGCCAGCAGCCAAGTGACGTCGAACACTGAAGCTTTCTTT. As protein: CASSQVTSNTEAFF. The chain employs TRBV4-1 and TRBJ1-1; no clear D gene. The CDR3 covers 14 residues. Trimming took 1 base from V and 1 from J, leaving 7 bases between them. Germline V lookup: CDR1 MGHRA, CDR2 YSYEKL.

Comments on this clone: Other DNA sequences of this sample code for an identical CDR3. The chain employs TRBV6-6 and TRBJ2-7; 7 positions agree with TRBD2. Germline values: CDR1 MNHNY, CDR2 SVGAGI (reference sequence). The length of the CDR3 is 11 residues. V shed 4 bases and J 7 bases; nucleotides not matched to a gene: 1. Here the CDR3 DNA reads TGTGCCAGCAGTTTCGGGGGGGAGCAGTACTTC. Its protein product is CASSFGGEQYF.

This CDR3 is CASSLVQGADYGYTF. The DNA of the CDR3 is TGCGCCAGCAGCTTAGTACAGGGGGCCGACTATGGCTACACCTTC. V usage is TRBV5-1 and J usage is TRBJ1-2, with 9 bases that match TRBD1. This CDR3 is built from 15 residues. The V gene's germline CDR1 is SGHRS and CDR2 YFSETQ. Trimming at V came to 2 bases and at J to 3 bases, leaving 5 bases not matched to a gene.

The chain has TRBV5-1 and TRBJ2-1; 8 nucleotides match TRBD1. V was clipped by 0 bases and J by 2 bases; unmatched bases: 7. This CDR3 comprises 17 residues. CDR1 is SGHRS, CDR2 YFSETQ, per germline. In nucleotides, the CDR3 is TGCGCCAGCAGCTTGGAACGACAGGGGATTACCTACAATGAGCAGTTCTTC. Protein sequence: CASSLERQGITYNEQFF.

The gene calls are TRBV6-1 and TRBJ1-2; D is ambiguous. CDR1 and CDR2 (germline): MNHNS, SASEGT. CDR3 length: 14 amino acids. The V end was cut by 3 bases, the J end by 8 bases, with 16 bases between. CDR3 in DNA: TGTGCCAGCAGTGATGGTCCGGTACCGAGCGGCTACACCTTC. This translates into CASSDGPVPSGYTF.

For the CDR3, the DNA is TGTGCCAGCAGTTACTCGACAGGGTTATACACTGAAGCTTTCTTT. This translates into CASSYSTGLYTEAFF. This chain joins TRBV6-5 and TRBJ1-1, with 7 bases aligning to TRBD1. J lost 3 bases, V lost 0 bases, and 4 bases had no gene match. This CDR3 spans 15 amino acids. The V gene's germline CDR1 is MNHEY and CDR2 SVGAGI.

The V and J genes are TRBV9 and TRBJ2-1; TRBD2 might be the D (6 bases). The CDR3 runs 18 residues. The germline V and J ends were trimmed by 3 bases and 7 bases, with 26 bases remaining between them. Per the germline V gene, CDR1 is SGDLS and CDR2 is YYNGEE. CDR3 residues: CASSGGRGTPRDLNEQFF. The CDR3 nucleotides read TGTGCCAGCAGCGGAGGCCGAGGAACTCCGCGGGACCTTAATGAGCAGTTCTTC.

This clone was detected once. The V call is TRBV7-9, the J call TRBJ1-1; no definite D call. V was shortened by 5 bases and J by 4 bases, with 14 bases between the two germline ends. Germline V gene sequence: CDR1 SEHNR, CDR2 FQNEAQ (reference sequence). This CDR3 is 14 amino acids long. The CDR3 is CASSRGVGSTEAFF. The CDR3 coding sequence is TGTGCCAGCAGCCGAGGCGTGGGGAGCACTGAAGCTTTCTTT.

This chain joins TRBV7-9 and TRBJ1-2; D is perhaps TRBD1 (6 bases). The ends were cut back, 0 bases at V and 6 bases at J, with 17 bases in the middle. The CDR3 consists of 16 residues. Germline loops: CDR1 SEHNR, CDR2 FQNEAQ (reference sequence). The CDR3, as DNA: TGTGCCAGCAGCTTAGCGTCGGCAGGGGATTCGCATGGCTACACCTTC. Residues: CASSLASAGDSHGYTF.

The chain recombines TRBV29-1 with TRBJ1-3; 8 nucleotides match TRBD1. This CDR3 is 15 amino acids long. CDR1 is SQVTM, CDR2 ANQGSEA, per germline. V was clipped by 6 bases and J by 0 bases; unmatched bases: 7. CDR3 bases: TGCAGCGTGGGCGGACAGGGAATCTCTGGAAACACCATATATTTT. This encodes CSVGGQGISGNTIYF.

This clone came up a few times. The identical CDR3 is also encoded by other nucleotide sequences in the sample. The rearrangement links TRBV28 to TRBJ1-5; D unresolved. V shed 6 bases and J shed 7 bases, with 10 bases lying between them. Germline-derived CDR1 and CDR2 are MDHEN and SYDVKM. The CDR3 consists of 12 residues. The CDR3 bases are TGTGCCAGCAGCCTGCAAATCCAGCCCCAGCATTTT. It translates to CASSLQIQPQHF.

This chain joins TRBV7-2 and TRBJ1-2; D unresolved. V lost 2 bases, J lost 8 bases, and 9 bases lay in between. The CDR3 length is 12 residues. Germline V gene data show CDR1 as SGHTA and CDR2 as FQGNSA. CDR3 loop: CASSLTGAGYTF. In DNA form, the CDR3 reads TGTGCCAGCAGCTTAACTGGAGCCGGCTACACCTTC.

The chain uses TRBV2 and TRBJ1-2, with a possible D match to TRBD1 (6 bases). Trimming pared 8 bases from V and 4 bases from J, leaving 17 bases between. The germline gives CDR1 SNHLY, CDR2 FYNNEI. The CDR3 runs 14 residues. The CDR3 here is CASRRDTGVYGYTF. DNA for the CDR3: TGTGCCAGCCGCCGGGACACTGGGGTCTATGGCTACACCTTC.

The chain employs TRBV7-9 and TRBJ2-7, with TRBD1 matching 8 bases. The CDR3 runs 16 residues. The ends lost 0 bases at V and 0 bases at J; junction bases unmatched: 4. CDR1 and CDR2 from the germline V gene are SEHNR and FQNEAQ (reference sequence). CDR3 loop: CASSLALGTGSYEQYF. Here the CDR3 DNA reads TGTGCCAGCAGCTTAGCGCTTGGGACAGGCTCCTACGAGCAGTACTTC.